These 32 T cell receptor beta chains came from one sample sequenced in a study of response to subunit inactivated influenza vaccine. From the RT-PCR reads, TCRdb called clonotypes with MiXCR, one entry per CDR3 protein. The sample shows about 500,000 distinct CDR3 sequences, approximately 16% of them seen only once. The source was CD4+ T cells sorted from PBMCs, collected about 23 months after vaccination. The receptors stem from a man between 50 and 75 years old who received an inactivated influenza vaccine.

J is TRBJ1-1 and V is TRBV5-6; perhaps TRBD1 as D (5 bases). The CDR3 has 14 residues. Looked up from germline, CDR1 is SGHDT and CDR2 is YYEEEE. V lost 1 base and J 3 bases, leaving 10 bases between the germline ends. The CDR3 DNA follows: TGTGCCAGCAGCTTGTACGGGGCGCACACTGAAGCTTTCTTT. This translates into CASSLYGAHTEAFF.

The V gene is TRBV7-9, the J gene TRBJ1-2, with 7 bases matching TRBD1. Losses at the gene ends were 3 bases for V and 5 bases for J; bases not matched to a gene: 3. The CDR3 has 13 amino acids. Germline V gene sequence: CDR1 SEHNR, CDR2 FQNEAQ (reference sequence). This CDR3 is CASSFGQAYGYTF. CDR3 nucleotides: TGTGCCAGCAGCTTTGGACAGGCGTATGGCTACACCTTC. Together with reference TRBV7-9 and TRBJ1-2, the CDR3 gives the full variable domain: DTGVSQNPRHKITKRGQNVTFRCDPISEHNRLYWYRQTLGQGPEFLTYFQNEAQLEKSRLLSDRFSAERPKGSFSTLEIQRTEQGDSAMYLCASSFGQAYGYTFGSGTRLTVV.

This clonotype was found many times. J is TRBJ2-1 and V is TRBV2; a weak D match, TRBD1 (5 bases). Between the trimmed V and J ends, which lost 7 bases and 7 bases, there was a span of 14 bases. Germline loops: CDR1 SNHLY, CDR2 FYNNEI. This CDR3 is built from 13 residues. The CDR3 here is CASTKMTVNEQFF. The CDR3 DNA reads TGTGCCAGCACCAAAATGACAGTTAATGAGCAGTTCTTC.

The CDR3 DNA follows: TGTGCCAGCAGTACAAGAGCACAAGATACGCAGTATTTT. It yields the protein CASSTRAQDTQYF. J is TRBJ2-3 and V is TRBV2; no reliable D call. Trimming pared 5 bases from V and 5 bases from J, leaving 11 bases between. The germline V gene has CDR1 SNHLY and CDR2 FYNNEI. The CDR3 sequence is 13 residues long.

The chain uses TRBV19 and TRBJ2-1, with D possibly matching TRBD2 (6 bases). V shed 6 bases and J shed 6 bases, with 12 bases lying between them. Germline CDR1 reads LNHDA; CDR2 reads SQIVND (reference sequence). There are 13 residues in the CDR3. The CDR3 region has the DNA TGTGCCAGTAGCCCACGGGGGATCAATGAGCAGTTCTTC. Amino acid sequence: CASSPRGINEQFF.

The gene calls are TRBV30 and TRBJ1-6; D is undetermined. CDR1 and CDR2 from the germline V gene are GTSNPN and SVGIG (reference sequence). V gave up 4 bases and J gave up 8 bases, with 12 bases separating them. This CDR3 contains 13 residues. CDR3 in amino acids: CAWNAGRDSPLHF. CDR3 DNA: TGTGCCTGGAATGCTGGAAGAGATTCACCCCTCCACTTT.

This clonotype came up many times. The CDR3 DNA reads TGCAGCGTGGACCCTAGCGGGCGGAGCACAGATACGCAGTATTTT. It encodes CSVDPSGRSTDTQYF. J is TRBJ2-3 and V is TRBV29-1; 8 positions match TRBD2. The CDR3 is made up of 15 amino acids. J gave up 0 bases and V 6 bases, and 8 bases lay outside the gene matches. Per germline, CDR1 SQVTM and CDR2 ANQGSEA.

This clonotype has only a few counts. V gene TRBV20-1 combines with J gene TRBJ1-1; D gene uncertain. Germline CDR1 DFQATT, CDR2 SNEGSKA (reference sequence). V was pared by 6 bases and J by 5 bases, with 19 bases between. CDR3 size: 14 residues. The CDR3 DNA reads as TGCAGTGCCCACCCTCGGTTGGTGGGGACTGAAGCTTTCTTT. This encodes CSAHPRLVGTEAFF.

V is TRBV20-1 and J is TRBJ2-1, with a tentative D call TRBD1 (6 bases). CDR1 is DFQATT, CDR2 SNEGSKA, per germline (reference sequence). CDR3 length: 13 amino acids. V was pared by 3 bases and J by 4 bases, with 10 bases between. The CDR3 region has the DNA TGCAGTGCTAGGACAGGACAGTACAATGAGCAGTTCTTC. Protein sequence: CSARTGQYNEQFF.

Concerning this clonotype itself: A read error may produce the germline difference seen at one junction end. The V gene is TRBV6-1, the J gene TRBJ2-2; 7 nucleotides line up with TRBD2. Germline V gene data show CDR1 as MNHNS and CDR2 as SASEGT. The CDR3 loop spans 13 amino acids. The CDR3 sequence is CASSERESGVLFF. CDR3 sequence (DNA): TGTGCCAGCAGTGAAAGGGAGAGCGGGGTGCTGTTTTTT.

A remark on this clonotype: Germline is not matched at one junction end, which may reflect a read error. The chain recombines TRBV28 with TRBJ2-2, with D maybe TRBD2 (6 bases). This CDR3 region has 18 residues. Germline V gene data show CDR1 as MDHEN and CDR2 as SYDVKM. The CDR3 region is CVSSPRRGLPRETGELFF. In nucleotides, the CDR3 is TGTGTCAGCAGCCCTAGGAGGGGACTTCCTAGGGAAACCGGGGAGCTGTTTTTT.

This sequence joins TRBV28 and TRBJ2-7; 10 positions match TRBD1. This CDR3 contains 13 residues. With V trimmed by 6 bases and J by 6 bases, 5 bases remained unmatched. Germline lookup yields CDR1 MDHEN and CDR2 SYDVKM. The CDR3 sequence: CASSSGQGPEQYF. The CDR3 DNA follows: TGTGCCAGCAGCTCGGGACAGGGGCCCGAGCAGTACTTC.

This clonotype was picked up a small number of times. This rearrangement joins TRBV11-3 to TRBJ2-2; 10 bases are a match to TRBD1. V trimming: 5 bases; J trimming: 6 bases; junction bases outside the gene matches: 6. This CDR3 has 15 amino acids. The germline V gene encodes CDR1 SGHNT and CDR2 YENEEA. The DNA for the CDR3 is TGTGCCAGCAGCGGACATGGACAGGGGGCCGGGGAGCTGTTTTTT. Translated, it gives CASSGHGQGAGELFF.

This clonotype appeared a few times. V gene TRBV5-6 combines with J gene TRBJ2-7; D is tentatively TRBD1 or TRBD2 (5 bases each). V was shortened by 3 bases and J by 2 bases, with 15 bases between the two germline ends. Germline CDR1 and CDR2: SGHDT and YYEEEE. The CDR3 is 15 residues long. CDR3 loop: CASSSRDAFTYEQYF. CDR3 DNA sequence: TGTGCCAGCAGCTCCCGGGACGCTTTTACCTACGAGCAGTACTTC.

The chain combines TRBV7-3 with TRBJ2-2; no clear D gene. The CDR3 totals 14 residues. Trimming cost V 1 base and J 7 bases, with 10 bases left between them. Germline CDR1 SGHTA, CDR2 FQGTGA. This CDR3 reads CASSLNSKIGELFF. The CDR3 region has the DNA TGTGCCAGCAGCTTAAACTCAAAGATCGGGGAGCTGTTTTTT.

This clonotype appeared a few times. The V call is TRBV20-1, the J call TRBJ2-1; 12 nucleotides align to TRBD2. The J segment lost 9 bases and the V segment lost 3 bases, leaving 9 bases of the junction unmatched. The germline V gene has CDR1 DFQATT and CDR2 SNEGSKA (reference sequence). The CDR3 runs to 15 residues. The CDR3 nucleotides are TGCAGTGCTAGGAGTCTAGCGGGGGGGCCCGGTGAGCAGTTCTTC. This sequence encodes CSARSLAGGPGEQFF.

This clonotype was recorded at least ten times. The rearrangement links TRBV12-3 or TRBV12-4 to TRBJ1-3; TRBD1 might be the D (5 bases). The CDR3 covers 14 residues. The ends were cut back, 6 bases at V and 0 bases at J, with 9 bases in the middle. CDR3 protein: CASRLDNSGNTIYF. The CDR3 DNA reads TGTGCCAGCAGATTGGACAACTCTGGAAACACCATATATTTT.

This clonotype showed up just a few times. CDR3 loop: CSVVPREEGTDTQYF. As DNA, the CDR3 is TGCAGCGTTGTTCCGCGGGAGGAAGGCACAGATACGCAGTATTTT. The chain recombines TRBV29-1 with TRBJ2-3, with 8 bases aligning to TRBD2. The CDR3 extends over 15 amino acids. V lost 4 bases and J lost 1; bases outside the gene matches: 7. The germline V gene encodes CDR1 SQVTM and CDR2 ANQGSEA.

The sample holds a few counts of this clonotype. The chain recombines TRBV18 with TRBJ2-1; 8 bases map to TRBD1. The germline gives CDR1 KGHSH, CDR2 LQKENI. V lost 4 bases, J lost 9 bases, and 5 bases stayed unmatched. CDR3 size: 13 residues. The DNA for the CDR3 is TGTGCCAGCTCACAGACAGGGGTTCCTGAGCAGTTCTTC. This sequence encodes CASSQTGVPEQFF.

This clonotype was detected a few times. V usage is TRBV14 and J usage is TRBJ1-4, with unresolved D. In germline, CDR1 is SGHDN, CDR2 FVKESK. The CDR3 is 21 residues long. Trimming left V 0 bases short and J 0 bases short, with 23 bases between. CDR3 coding DNA: TGTGCCAGCAGCCAAGATTTTAAACCGAAAGGGTTCACTGCAACTAATGAAAAACTGTTTTTT. It codes for CASSQDFKPKGFTATNEKLFF.

The chain is built from TRBV6-2 or TRBV6-3 and TRBJ2-1; the match to TRBD2 covers 8 bases. CDR1 is MNHEY, CDR2 SVGEGT, per germline. The trim removed 6 bases at V and 9 bases at J, leaving 10 bases unmatched. The CDR3 length is 14 residues. CDR3 sequence: CASRTSGTRTEQFF. CDR3 nucleotides: TGTGCCAGCAGAACCTCCGGGACTAGGACTGAGCAGTTCTTC.

This clonotype was picked up many times. V is TRBV12-3 or TRBV12-4 and J is TRBJ1-4, with D hard to call. Trimming removed 5 bases from V and 8 bases from J, with 12 bases in between. The CDR3 totals 13 residues. CDR3 nucleotides: TGTGCCAGCAGTCTCCCGGTCGGCGAAAAACTGTTTTTT. Its translation: CASSLPVGEKLFF.

There are many counts of this clonotype. The J gene is TRBJ2-3, the V gene TRBV29-1; D possibly corresponds to TRBD2 (6 bases). The V gene's germline CDR1 is SQVTM and CDR2 ANQGSEA. This CDR3 is built from 16 residues. V gave up 2 bases and J gave up 0 bases, with 15 bases separating them. This chain's CDR3 is CSVEQEGSRSTDTQYF. CDR3 nucleotides: TGCAGCGTTGAACAGGAGGGGTCGCGTAGCACAGATACGCAGTATTTT.

The chain links TRBV6-2 or TRBV6-3 to TRBJ2-3; TRBD2 aligns across 8 bases. J lost 5 bases, V lost 5 bases, and 6 bases had no gene match. Germline CDR1 MNHEY, CDR2 SVGEGT. The CDR3 length is 14 residues. In nucleotides, the CDR3 is TGTGCCAGCAGTCCTCGGGGGGGGCGAGATACGCAGTATTTT. This sequence encodes CASSPRGGRDTQYF.

This clonotype has only a few counts. The chain links TRBV5-5 to TRBJ2-1; 10 positions agree with TRBD2. The CDR3 has 16 amino acids. Unmatched junction bases numbered 7, after V lost 4 bases and J lost 3 bases. CDR1 is SGHKS and CDR2 is YYEKEE in the germline V gene (reference sequence). This CDR3 is CASSGKLAGLYNEQFF. CDR3 nucleotides: TGTGCCAGCAGCGGGAAACTAGCGGGACTCTACAATGAGCAGTTCTTC.

The chain carries TRBV5-1 and TRBJ1-6, with 8 bases lining up with TRBD1. J was trimmed by 7 bases and V by 4 bases; bases with no gene match: 4. Germline lookup yields CDR1 SGHRS and CDR2 YFSETQ. CDR3 length: 14 amino acids. CDR3 sequence (DNA): TGCGCCAGCAGCCCGACAGGGGACAATTCACCCCTCCACTTT. Encoded protein: CASSPTGDNSPLHF. Full variable domain (outside the CDR3, taken from reference TRBV5-1 and TRBJ1-6): KAGVTQTPRYLIKTRGQQVTLSCSPISGHRSVSWYQQTPGQGLQFLFEYFSETQRNKGNFPGRFSGRQFSNSRSEMNVSTLELGDSALYLCASSPTGDNSPLHFGNGTRLTVT.

This clonotype was picked up a small number of times. The chain has TRBV20-1 and TRBJ2-6; D assignment may be TRBD1 or TRBD2 (5 bases each). Trimming shortened V by 7 bases and J by 4 bases, and 23 bases separated the two germline ends. The germline V gene encodes CDR1 DFQATT and CDR2 SNEGSKA (reference sequence). The CDR3 has 17 amino acids. CDR3 DNA sequence: TGCAGTGTGCTAAGACCTGGGACGGTTTTCGGGGCCAACGTCCTGACTTTC. Protein: CSVLRPGTVFGANVLTF.

This clonotype appeared a few times. The J gene is TRBJ2-3, the V gene TRBV5-1; D is unclear. The germline V gene has CDR1 SGHRS and CDR2 YFSETQ. The V end was cut by 0 bases, the J end by 2 bases, with 7 bases between. This CDR3 spans 14 amino acids. CDR3 DNA: TGCGCCAGCAGCTTGGAGCAACCCACAGATACGCAGTATTTT. The encoded protein is CASSLEQPTDTQYF.

This rearrangement joins TRBV28 to TRBJ2-7; 11 positions agree with TRBD1. This CDR3 region has 18 residues. Germline CDR1 reads MDHEN; CDR2 reads SYDVKM. With 5 bases clipped from V and 0 bases from J, the junction kept 12 bases outside the gene matches. CDR3 DNA sequence: TGTGCCAGCAGTCATGGACAGGGGGCAGAAGGGTTCTCCTACGAGCAGTACTTC. Its translation is CASSHGQGAEGFSYEQYF.

The chain recombines TRBV25-1 with TRBJ1-6; D call uncertain. Germline-derived CDR1 and CDR2 are MGHDK and SYGVNS. This CDR3 region has 13 residues. V dropped 2 bases and J dropped 6 bases, with 5 bases sitting between them. CDR3 sequence reads: CASSEQLNSPLHF. CDR3 nucleotides: TGTGCCAGCAGTGAACAGCTTAATTCACCCCTCCACTTT. The variable domain in full, completed from reference TRBV25-1 and TRBJ1-6, reads EADIYQTPRYLVIGTGKKITLECSQTMGHDKMYWYQQDPGMELHLIHYSYGVNSTEKGDLSSESTVSRIRTEHFPLTLESARPSHTSQYLCASSEQLNSPLHFGNGTRLTVT.

The V call is TRBV5-1, the J call TRBJ1-5, with 11 bases identical to TRBD1. Germline values: CDR1 SGHRS, CDR2 YFSETQ. The CDR3 covers 15 residues. V lost 4 bases, J lost 9 bases, and 9 bases stayed unmatched. CDR3 DNA sequence: TGCGCCAGCAGCCCCGACGGGACAGGGGGAAGGCCCCAGCATTTT. This codes for CASSPDGTGGRPQHF.

This rearrangement joins TRBV29-1 to TRBJ1-2, with a weak D call TRBD1 (6 bases). Germline V gives CDR1 SQVTM, CDR2 ANQGSEA. Between the trimmed V and J ends, which lost 7 bases and 0 bases, there was a span of 15 bases. CDR3 length: 14 residues. This CDR3 reads CSAGVGGPNYGYTF. Written as DNA, the CDR3 is TGCAGCGCCGGGGTGGGGGGCCCTAACTATGGCTACACCTTC.